A single sample is the source of the 30 T cell receptor beta chains below, sequenced in a study of shared clonotypes between healthy human individuals. Repertoires were generated with immunoSEQ multiplex PCR, while TCRdb's copy carries only in-frame clones and drops some. The sample lists about 1.5 million clones, 98% occurring once. The sequencing input was naive CD4+ T cells sorted from blood. Subset given: CD45RA+ positively selected. Source of these receptors: a young man in good health.

Comments on this clone: This specimen includes other DNA sequences encoding the same CDR3. V gene TRBV5-4 combines with J gene TRBJ2-7; D unclear. Deletions cut 0 bases from V and 3 bases from J, with 4 bases between. The CDR3 length is 12 residues. Germline assignment: CDR1 SGHNT and CDR2 YYREEE (reference sequence). CDR3 residues: CASSLGGYEQYF. CDR3 nucleotide sequence: TGTGCCAGCAGCTTGGGGGGCTACGAGCAGTACTTC.

This clone has just one count. This sequence joins TRBV28 and TRBJ2-7, with D unclear. The CDR3 totals 14 residues. Germline values: CDR1 MDHEN, CDR2 SYDVKM. V was trimmed by 1 base and J by 2 bases, leaving 9 bases between them. The DNA of the CDR3 is TGTGCCAGCAGTTTATCCCGCCGAGCCTACGAGCAGTACTTC. This translates into CASSLSRRAYEQYF.

V is TRBV19 and J is TRBJ1-1; no reliable D call. CDR3 length: 13 residues. Trimming shortened V by 5 bases and J by 2 bases, and 9 bases separated the two germline ends. Germline V gene data show CDR1 as LNHDA and CDR2 as SQIVND (reference sequence). Here the CDR3 DNA reads TGTGCCAGTAGTCATCCGCTTAACACTGAAGCTTTCTTT. It encodes CASSHPLNTEAFF.

V gene TRBV5-4 combines with J gene TRBJ2-7, with 8 positions matching TRBD1. J was trimmed by 5 bases and V by 3 bases; bases with no gene match: 4. Germline V gene data show CDR1 as SGHNT and CDR2 as YYREEE (reference sequence). The CDR3 contains 13 residues. This chain's CDR3 is CASSSGQVDEQYF. CDR3 coding DNA: TGTGCCAGCAGCTCGGGACAGGTGGACGAGCAGTACTTC.

The chain links TRBV6-5 to TRBJ1-3; 7 nucleotides align to TRBD1. The germline gives CDR1 MNHEY, CDR2 SVGAGI. With 5 bases clipped from V and 0 bases from J, the junction kept 4 bases outside the gene matches. CDR3 length: 15 residues. Here the CDR3 reads CASSRQGSSGNTIYF. CDR3 sequence (DNA): TGTGCCAGCAGTCGACAGGGTAGCTCTGGAAACACCATATATTTT.

J is TRBJ1-1 and V is TRBV19; the D gene is possibly TRBD1 (6 bases). Germline CDR1 LNHDA, CDR2 SQIVND (reference sequence). The germline V and J ends were trimmed by 3 bases and 4 bases, with 18 bases remaining between them. The CDR3 covers 16 residues. Here the CDR3 DNA reads TGTGCCAGTAGTATTGCCCATTCAGGGGCTGGCACTGAAGCTTTCTTT. Its translation is CASSIAHSGAGTEAFF.

This chain joins TRBV9 and TRBJ2-3, with TRBD2 matching 11 bases. CDR1 is SGDLS and CDR2 is YYNGEE in the germline V gene. The CDR3 consists of 15 residues. V lost 2 bases, J lost 2 bases, and 1 base stayed unmatched. The CDR3 coding sequence is TGTGCCAGCAGCGTTAGCGGGAGGGCCACAGATACGCAGTATTTT. Residues: CASSVSGRATDTQYF.

V usage is TRBV9 and J usage is TRBJ2-7, with D hard to call. This CDR3 spans 15 amino acids. Trimming took off 0 bases at V and 3 bases at J, with 13 bases between the two ends. CDR1 and CDR2 from the germline V gene are SGDLS and YYNGEE. This CDR3 reads CASSVGGATDYEQYF. CDR3 in DNA: TGTGCCAGCAGCGTAGGAGGCGCAACCGACTACGAGCAGTACTTC. Looking up the rest from reference TRBV9 and TRBJ2-7 gives the full variable domain: DSGVTQTPKHLITATGQRVTLRCSPRSGDLSVYWYQQSLDQGLQFLIQYYNGEERAKGNILERFSAQQFPDLHSELNLSSLELGDSALYFCASSVGGATDYEQYFGPGTRLTVT.

This clone is a singleton in its sample. The chain joins TRBV21-1 to TRBJ2-5; the DNA was not compared with TRBD1, the D call given in the table. TRBV21-1 is an annotated pseudogene. The CDR3 consists of 17 residues. Here the CDR3 reads CASSTCLCRDRGETQYF. In DNA form, the CDR3 reads TGTGCCAGCAGCACTTGCCTTTGCAGAGACAGGGGTGAGACCCAGTACTTC.

V is TRBV9 and J is TRBJ2-2; 9 nucleotides align to TRBD2. The CDR3 is made up of 15 amino acids. The germline gives CDR1 SGDLS, CDR2 YYNGEE. V shed 1 base, J shed 3 bases, and the junction held 1 base outside the gene matches. Here the CDR3 reads CASSVLAGYTGELFF. The CDR3, as DNA: TGTGCCAGCAGCGTACTAGCGGGATACACCGGGGAGCTGTTTTTT.

The V and J genes are TRBV9 and TRBJ2-3, with 7 positions matching TRBD2. This CDR3 spans 17 amino acids. V shed 4 bases and J 0 bases; nucleotides not matched to a gene: 11. Looked up from germline, CDR1 is SGDLS and CDR2 is YYNGEE. CDR3 protein: CASSSSGGFASTDTQYF. CDR3 coding DNA: TGTGCCAGCAGCTCGTCCGGGGGGTTCGCTAGCACAGATACGCAGTATTTT.

The chain uses TRBV27 and TRBJ2-1; maybe TRBD1 (6 bases). The CDR3 consists of 18 residues. The germline gives CDR1 MNHEY, CDR2 SMNVEV (reference sequence). With 3 bases removed from V and 2 bases from J, the gap between germline ends came to 20 bases. CDR3 sequence (DNA): TGTGCCAGCAGTTTCCTCGGACAGAATAGGTTACCCTACAATGAGCAGTTCTTC. As protein: CASSFLGQNRLPYNEQFF.

V usage is TRBV11-2 and J usage is TRBJ2-7; D possibly corresponds to TRBD1 (5 bases). CDR1 is SGHAT, CDR2 FQNNGV, per germline. The V and J ends lost 5 bases and 5 bases respectively, with 19 bases between them. The CDR3 spans 15 residues. The CDR3 here is CASSRTPVWGHEQYF. The DNA for the CDR3 is TGTGCCAGCAGCCGTACCCCCGTCTGGGGCCACGAGCAGTACTTC. Variable domain in full (rest from reference TRBV11-2 and TRBJ2-7): EAGVAQSPRYKIIEKRQSVAFWCNPISGHATLYWYQQILGQGPKLLIQFQNNGVVDDSQLPKDRFSAERLKGVDSTLKIQPAKLEDSAVYLCASSRTPVWGHEQYFGPGTRLTVT.

V and J are TRBV27 and TRBJ2-7, with D possibly matching TRBD1 (5 bases). Trimming shortened V by 6 bases and J by 0 bases, and 15 bases separated the two germline ends. The CDR3 loop spans 15 amino acids. Germline V lookup: CDR1 MNHEY, CDR2 SMNVEV (reference sequence). The DNA of the CDR3 is TGTGCCAGCAGGTTACAGACAGTCAACTCCTACGAGCAGTACTTC. Translated, it gives CASRLQTVNSYEQYF.

For this clone: The junction shows a germline mismatch at one end, possibly a read error. V gene TRBV6-6 combines with J gene TRBJ2-1; 10 bases are a match to TRBD2. The CDR3 contains 15 residues. Germline CDR1 and CDR2: MNHNY and SVGAGI (reference sequence). CDR3 amino acids: CASSSAGGPSNEQFF. CDR3 DNA sequence: TGTGCCAGCAGCTCAGCGGGAGGGCCGAGTAATGAACAGTTCTTC.

Concerning this clone: The identical CDR3 is also encoded by other nucleotide sequences in the sample. The J gene is TRBJ2-1, the V gene TRBV5-6, with no clear D. CDR1 and CDR2 from the germline V gene are SGHDT and YYEEEE. Trimming stripped 0 bases from V and 4 bases from J, with 5 bases between. This CDR3 contains 13 residues. The CDR3 DNA follows: TGTGCCAGCAGCTTGGTGGGTTACAATGAGCAGTTCTTC. This sequence encodes CASSLVGYNEQFF.

The chain recombines TRBV29-1 with TRBJ1-5; 7 bases are shared with TRBD1. In germline, CDR1 is SQVTM, CDR2 ANQGSEA. This CDR3 is 15 amino acids long. The J segment lost 0 bases and the V segment lost 4 bases, leaving 6 bases of the junction unmatched. The CDR3 sequence is CSVGAGGNSNQPQHF. Here the CDR3 DNA reads TGCAGCGTTGGAGCAGGGGGAAATAGCAATCAGCCCCAGCATTTT.

This clone was found once. The chain has TRBV10-3 and TRBJ2-3, with a possible D match to TRBD2 (6 bases). Germline V gene lookup returns CDR1 ENHRY and CDR2 SYGVKD. V lost 7 bases, J lost 2 bases, and 16 bases lay in between. This CDR3 is built from 15 residues. The CDR3 coding sequence is TGTGCCATCAATGAATTCGGCGGGGTCACAGATACGCAGTATTTT. This gives the protein CAINEFGGVTDTQYF.

The chain has TRBV7-6 and TRBJ1-1; TRBD1 matches at 8 bases. This CDR3 has 16 residues. With 5 bases clipped from V and 0 bases from J, the junction kept 8 bases outside the gene matches. The germline CDR1 and CDR2 sequences are SGHVS and FNYEAQ. CDR3 DNA sequence: TGTGCCAGCAGCGCGCCGGGACAGGTGATGAACACTGAAGCTTTCTTT. Protein sequence: CASSAPGQVMNTEAFF.

The chain combines TRBV28 with TRBJ2-3; no clear D gene. Germline V gives CDR1 MDHEN, CDR2 SYDVKM. CDR3 size: 11 residues. Trimming pared 6 bases from V and 6 bases from J, leaving 7 bases between. The CDR3 protein is CASSGADTQYF. In nucleotides, the CDR3 is TGTGCCAGCAGCGGTGCGGATACGCAGTATTTT.

This chain links TRBV9 with TRBJ2-3; TRBD2 matches at 8 bases. This CDR3 is 15 amino acids long. With V trimmed by 0 bases and J by 4 bases, 4 bases remained unmatched. Germline CDR1 reads SGDLS; CDR2 reads YYNGEE. CDR3 coding DNA: TGTGCCAGCAGCGTAGCCAGCGGGAGAGCAGATACGCAGTATTTT. Translated, it gives CASSVASGRADTQYF.

V and J are TRBV6-6 and TRBJ2-1, with 10 positions matching TRBD2. CDR3 length: 15 amino acids. V lost 5 bases and J lost 3; bases outside the gene matches: 4. Germline assignment: CDR1 MNHNY and CDR2 SVGAGI (reference sequence). CDR3 bases: TGTGCCAGCAGTCGGTCTAGCGGGAGCTACAATGAGCAGTTCTTC. Encoded protein: CASSRSSGSYNEQFF.

The chain links TRBV6-1 to TRBJ2-3; D is unclear. V was pared by 5 bases and J by 0 bases, with 12 bases between. The germline gives CDR1 MNHNS, CDR2 SASEGT. CDR3 length equals 15 residues. The CDR3 DNA follows: TGTGCCAGCAGTATCAGCCGCTCTAGCACAGATACGCAGTATTTT. It encodes CASSISRSSTDTQYF.

This clone has just one count. The chain has TRBV11-2 and TRBJ1-4; 7 nucleotides agree with TRBD1. The CDR3 runs 15 residues. Per the germline V gene, CDR1 is SGHAT and CDR2 is FQNNGV. J was trimmed by 7 bases and V by 1 base; bases with no gene match: 6. The DNA of the CDR3 is TGTGCCAGCAGCTTAGTCGGGGACAGCCGTGAAAAACTGTTTTTT. Protein product: CASSLVGDSREKLFF.

The V call is TRBV2, the J call TRBJ2-7; D not certain. The V end lost 1 base, the J end lost 2 bases, and 6 bases lay between the germline ends. The V gene's germline CDR1 is SNHLY and CDR2 FYNNEI. CDR3 size: 13 residues. The CDR3 spells CASSEEAPYEQYF. In nucleotides, the CDR3 is TGTGCCAGCAGTGAAGAGGCACCCTACGAGCAGTACTTC.

In DNA, the CDR3 is TGTGCCAGCGGGGGACTAGCGGGAGAGACCCAGTACTTC. Protein sequence: CASGGLAGETQYF. The J gene is TRBJ2-5, the V gene TRBV2, with 12 bases fitting TRBD2. From germline, CDR1 is SNHLY and CDR2 FYNNEI. This CDR3 is 13 amino acids long. Unmatched junction bases numbered 2, after V lost 8 bases and J lost 4 bases.

The chain is built from TRBV6-5 and TRBJ2-7, with TRBD1 matching 7 bases. The CDR3 covers 15 residues. The V and J ends lost 4 bases and 3 bases, in that order; junction bases with no gene match: 9. In germline, CDR1 is MNHEY, CDR2 SVGAGI. The CDR3 is CASSSHTGQHYEQYF. CDR3 coding DNA: TGTGCCAGCAGTTCCCACACGGGACAGCACTACGAGCAGTACTTC.

The rearrangement joins TRBV5-1 to TRBJ2-3; D gene ambiguous. From germline, CDR1 is SGHRS and CDR2 YFSETQ. The CDR3 runs to 12 residues. V lost 4 bases, J lost 4 bases, and 7 bases lay in between. CDR3 sequence (DNA): TGCGCCAGCAGCCCGGATGCAGATACGCAGTATTTT. This gives the protein CASSPDADTQYF.

The chain joins TRBV28 to TRBJ1-3; no clear D gene. The germline V and J ends were trimmed by 3 bases and 0 bases, with 3 bases remaining between them. This CDR3 is built from 13 residues. CDR1 and CDR2 from the germline V gene are MDHEN and SYDVKM. CDR3 DNA: TGTGCCAGCAGTTTCAGCTCTGGAAACACCATATATTTT. Encoded protein: CASSFSSGNTIYF.

This chain uses TRBV5-6 with TRBJ1-1, with D possibly TRBD1 on 5 matching bases. V was pared by 1 base and J by 5 bases, with 12 bases between. Looked up from germline, CDR1 is SGHDT and CDR2 is YYEEEE. This CDR3 is 14 amino acids long. The CDR3 region has the DNA TGTGCCAGCAGCTTGAAGGGCAGGGATACTGAAGCTTTCTTT. This sequence encodes CASSLKGRDTEAFF.